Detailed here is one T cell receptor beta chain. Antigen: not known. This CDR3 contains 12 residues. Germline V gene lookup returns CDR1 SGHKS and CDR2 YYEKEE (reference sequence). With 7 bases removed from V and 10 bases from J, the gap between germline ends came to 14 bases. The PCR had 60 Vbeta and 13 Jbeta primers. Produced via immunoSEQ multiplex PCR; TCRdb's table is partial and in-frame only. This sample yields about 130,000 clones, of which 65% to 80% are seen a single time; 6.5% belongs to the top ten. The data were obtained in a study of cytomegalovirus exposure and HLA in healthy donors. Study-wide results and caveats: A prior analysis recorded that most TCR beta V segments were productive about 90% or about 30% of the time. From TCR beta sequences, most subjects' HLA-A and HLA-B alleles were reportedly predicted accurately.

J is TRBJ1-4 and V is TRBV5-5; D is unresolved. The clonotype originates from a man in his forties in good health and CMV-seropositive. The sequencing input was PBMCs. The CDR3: CASGDIFGKLFF. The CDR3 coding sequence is TGTGCCAGCGGCGACATTTTTGGAAAACTGTTTTTT. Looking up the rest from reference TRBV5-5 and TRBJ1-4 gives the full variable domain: DAGVTQSPTHLIKTRGQQVTLRCSPISGHKSVSWYQQVLGQGPQFIFQYYEKEERGRGNFPDRFSARQFPNYSSELNVNALLLGDSALYLCASGDIFGKLFFGSGTQLSVL.